This TCR beta chain was captured in a study of blood T cell repertoires in COVID-19. Study-level information: Both acute and convalescent COVID-19 samples were obtained from the United States, Italy and Spain. T cells, B-cell-depleted T cells, or PBMCs provided the cDNA or gDNA that served as material.

Data came from immunoSEQ multiplex PCR; TCRdb stores just in-frame clones and leaves some out. The sample holds approximately 84,000 clones, 90% seen once. Sequenced: peripheral blood. This TCR was recovered from a human donor with active COVID-19. The donor label of this sample is uncertain.

In nucleotides, the CDR3 is TGTGCCAGCTCACCCGAACTACAGGGCGGAAACACTGAAGCTTTCTTT. Protein sequence: CASSPELQGGNTEAFF. This chain connects TRBV18 to TRBJ1-1; tentatively, D is TRBD1 (6 bases). The CDR3 consists of 16 residues. V lost 3 bases and J 2 bases, leaving 16 bases between the germline ends. Germline V CDR1 and CDR2: KGHSH, LQKENI.